This T cell receptor (beta chain) was obtained from a study of blood T cell repertoires in COVID-19. In the study overall: From the United States, Italy and Spain came samples of acute and convalescent COVID-19. From T cells, B-cell-depleted T cells, or PBMCs came the material, which was cDNA or gDNA.

Symptom resolution, clearance, or two negative PCRs marked the recovered donors of Cohort 3. CDR3 length equals 16 residues. Germline V gene data show CDR1 as MNHEY and CDR2 as SVGAGI. Trimming cost V 2 bases and J 5 bases, with 13 bases left between them. In the original workflow: Researchers report that nucleated cell counts were estimated from reference gene primer amplification. The assay was immunoSEQ multiplex PCR, and TCRdb's table has in-frame clones only and misses some. V, J and clone size were drawn from that table, and D and trimming were deduced from the DNA. The sample lists about 380,000 clones; roughly 91% were seen once.

The rearrangement joins TRBV6-5 to TRBJ1-6; D unclear. The TCR originated in a woman aged 18 to 35 who had recovered from COVID-19. Material: PBMCs or T cells enriched from blood (not recorded which). CDR3 loop: CASSYKAGIDNSPLHF. CDR3 nucleotide sequence: TGTGCCAGCAGTTACAAGGCAGGCATAGATAATTCACCCCTCCACTTT.